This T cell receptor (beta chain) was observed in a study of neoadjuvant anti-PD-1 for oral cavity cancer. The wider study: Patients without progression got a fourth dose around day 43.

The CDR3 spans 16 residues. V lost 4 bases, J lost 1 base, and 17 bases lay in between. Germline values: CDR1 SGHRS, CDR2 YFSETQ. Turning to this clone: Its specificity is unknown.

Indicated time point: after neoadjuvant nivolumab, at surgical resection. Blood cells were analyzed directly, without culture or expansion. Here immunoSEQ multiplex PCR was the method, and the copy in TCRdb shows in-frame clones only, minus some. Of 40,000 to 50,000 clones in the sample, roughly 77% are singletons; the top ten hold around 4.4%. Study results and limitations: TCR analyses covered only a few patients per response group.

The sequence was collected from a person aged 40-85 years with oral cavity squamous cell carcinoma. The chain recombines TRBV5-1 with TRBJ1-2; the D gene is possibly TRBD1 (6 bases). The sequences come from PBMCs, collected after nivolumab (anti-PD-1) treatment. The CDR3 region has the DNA TGCGCCAGCAGCCCCGGCCAGGGACACCTTAACTATGGCTACACCTTC. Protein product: CASSPGQGHLNYGYTF. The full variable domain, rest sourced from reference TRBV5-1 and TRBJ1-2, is KAGVTQTPRYLIKTRGQQVTLSCSPISGHRSVSWYQQTPGQGLQFLFEYFSETQRNKGNFPGRFSGRQFSNSRSEMNVSTLELGDSALYLCASSPGQGHLNYGYTFGSGTRLTVV.